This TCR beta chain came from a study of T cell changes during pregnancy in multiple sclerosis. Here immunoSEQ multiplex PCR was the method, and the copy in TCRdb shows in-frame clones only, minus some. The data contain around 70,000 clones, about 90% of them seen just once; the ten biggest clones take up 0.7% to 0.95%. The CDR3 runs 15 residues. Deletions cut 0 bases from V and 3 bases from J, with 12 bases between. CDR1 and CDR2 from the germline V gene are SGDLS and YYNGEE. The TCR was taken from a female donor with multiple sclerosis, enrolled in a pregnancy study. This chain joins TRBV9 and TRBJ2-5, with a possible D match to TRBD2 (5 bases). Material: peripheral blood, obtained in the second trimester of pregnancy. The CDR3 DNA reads TGTGCCAGCAGCGTAGAGGGTTCCGGGGAAGAGACCCAGTACTTC. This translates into CASSVEGSGEETQYF.